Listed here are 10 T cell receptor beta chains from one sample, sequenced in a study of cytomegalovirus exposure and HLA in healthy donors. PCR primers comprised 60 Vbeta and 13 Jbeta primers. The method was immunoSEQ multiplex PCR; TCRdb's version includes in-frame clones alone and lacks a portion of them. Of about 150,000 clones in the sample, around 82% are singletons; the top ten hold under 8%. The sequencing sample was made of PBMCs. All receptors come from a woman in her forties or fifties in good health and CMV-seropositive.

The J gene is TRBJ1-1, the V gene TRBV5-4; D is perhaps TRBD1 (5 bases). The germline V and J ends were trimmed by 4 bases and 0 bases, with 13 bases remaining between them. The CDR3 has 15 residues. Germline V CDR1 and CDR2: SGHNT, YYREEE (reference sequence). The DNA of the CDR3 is TGTGCCAGCAGCATGGGGGAGGGCTTGAACACTGAAGCTTTCTTT. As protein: CASSMGEGLNTEAFF.

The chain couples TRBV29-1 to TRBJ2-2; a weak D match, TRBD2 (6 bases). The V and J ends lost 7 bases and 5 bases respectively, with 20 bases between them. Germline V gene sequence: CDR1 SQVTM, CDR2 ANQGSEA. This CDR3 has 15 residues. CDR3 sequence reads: CSAVTGTLKTGELFF. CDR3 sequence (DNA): TGCAGCGCCGTGACCGGGACTCTAAAGACCGGGGAGCTGTTTTTT.

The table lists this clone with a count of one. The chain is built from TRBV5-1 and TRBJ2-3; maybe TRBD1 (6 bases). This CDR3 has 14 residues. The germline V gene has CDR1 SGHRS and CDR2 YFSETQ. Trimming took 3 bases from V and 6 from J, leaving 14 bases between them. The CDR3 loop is CASSSGAYTDTQYF. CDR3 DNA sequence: TGCGCCAGCAGCTCAGGGGCATATACCGATACGCAGTATTTT.

CDR3 region: CASSLGLAGSDTQYF. The DNA of the CDR3 is TGTGCCAGCAGCTTGGGACTAGCGGGGTCAGATACGCAGTATTTT. V and J are TRBV5-6 and TRBJ2-3; 11 bases align to TRBD2. The ends lost 0 bases at V and 4 bases at J; junction bases unmatched: 1. In germline, CDR1 is SGHDT, CDR2 YYEEEE. The CDR3 has 15 amino acids.

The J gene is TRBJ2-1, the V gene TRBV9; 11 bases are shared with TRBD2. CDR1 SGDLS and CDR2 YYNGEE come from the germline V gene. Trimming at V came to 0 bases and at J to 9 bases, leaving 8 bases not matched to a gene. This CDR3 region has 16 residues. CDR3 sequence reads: CASSVANSGGAGEQFF. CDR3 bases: TGTGCCAGCAGCGTAGCTAATAGCGGGGGGGCCGGTGAGCAGTTCTTC.

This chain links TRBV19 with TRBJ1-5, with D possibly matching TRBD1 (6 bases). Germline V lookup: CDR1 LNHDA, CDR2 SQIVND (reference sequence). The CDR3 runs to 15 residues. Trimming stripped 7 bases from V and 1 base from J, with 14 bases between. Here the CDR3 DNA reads TGTGCCAGTACCCAAACAGGGAGAAGCAATCAGCCCCAGCATTTT. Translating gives CASTQTGRSNQPQHF.

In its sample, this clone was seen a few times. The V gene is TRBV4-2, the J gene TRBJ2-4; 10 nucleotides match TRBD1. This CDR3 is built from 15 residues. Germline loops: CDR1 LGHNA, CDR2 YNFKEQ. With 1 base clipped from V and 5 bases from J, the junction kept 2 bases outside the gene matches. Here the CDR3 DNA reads TGTGCCAGCAGCCAAGGAGGGACAGGGGAAAACATTCAGTACTTC. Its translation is CASSQGGTGENIQYF.

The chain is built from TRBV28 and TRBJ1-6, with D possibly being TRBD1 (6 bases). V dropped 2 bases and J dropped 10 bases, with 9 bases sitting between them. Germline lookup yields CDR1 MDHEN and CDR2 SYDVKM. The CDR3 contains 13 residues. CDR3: CASSLTGRSPLHF. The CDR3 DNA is TGTGCCAGCAGTTTAACAGGGCGGTCACCCCTCCACTTT.

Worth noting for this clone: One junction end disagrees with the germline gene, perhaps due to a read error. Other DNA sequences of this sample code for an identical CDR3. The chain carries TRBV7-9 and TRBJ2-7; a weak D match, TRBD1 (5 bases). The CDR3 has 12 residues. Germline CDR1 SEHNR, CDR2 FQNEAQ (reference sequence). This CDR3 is CSSSLGAYEQYF. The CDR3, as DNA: TGTTCCAGCAGCTTAGGGGCATACGAGCAGTACTTC.

The CDR3 coding sequence is TGCGCCAGCAGCCCACGGGGAGGGAACACTGAAGCTTTCTTT. It yields the protein CASSPRGGNTEAFF. The chain joins TRBV5-1 to TRBJ1-1, with D unresolved. The CDR3 extends over 14 amino acids. V was pared by 4 bases and J by 1 base, with 11 bases between. Germline-derived CDR1 and CDR2 are SGHRS and YFSETQ.